Sequencing of this T cell receptor beta chain was carried out in a study of cytomegalovirus exposure and HLA in healthy donors. As concerns this clone: Its antigen is not known.

Study outcomes and limitations: The authors confirmed in vitro that a few CMV-associated chains were specific for CMV antigens.

Generated by immunoSEQ multiplex PCR, the TCRdb table keeps only in-frame clones and is missing some. The data show around 150,000 clones, with 85% seen just once and under 2.5% held by the top ten. Per germline, CDR1 SGDLS and CDR2 YYNGEE. V gave up 0 bases and J gave up 4 bases, with 6 bases separating them. The CDR3 sequence is 13 residues long. The rearrangement links TRBV9 to TRBJ2-3; no reliable D call. Material: PBMCs. This clonotype was obtained from a man aged 25 to 40 in good health and CMV-seropositive. The CDR3 DNA is TGTGCCAGCAGCGTAGATCTTTCAGATACGCAGTATTTT. Amino acids: CASSVDLSDTQYF.